This is a list of T cell receptor beta chains from one sample in a study of blood T cell repertoires in COVID-19. TCRdb's table, derived via immunoSEQ multiplex PCR, lists solely in-frame clones and lacks some. This table has about 220,000 clones, 82% appearing once. Source material: peripheral blood. All receptors come from a woman of 80 years or more with acute or convalescent COVID-19. Each CDR3 is given with its conserved first and last residue. D genes are given only for firm matches. Clone size is not always given. Where it is, it says once, few, many or a class for expanded clones.

J gene,V gene,D gene,clone size,CDR3 DNA,CDR3 protein
TRBJ2-7,TRBV6-5,TRBD2,once,TGTGCCAGCAGGGGGGGGGCTAGCGGGGTCTACGAGCAGTACTTC,CASRGGASGVYEQYF
TRBJ1-5,TRBV12-3/TRBV12-4,.,.,TGTGCCAGCGCCTTCGGAGGGGTTCAGCCCCAGCATTTT,CASAFGGVQPQHF
TRBJ1-5,TRBV7-8,TRBD1,.,TGTGCCAGCAGCACTAACCGGGACAGTGGCCAGCCCCAGCATTTT,CASSTNRDSGQPQHF
TRBJ2-2,TRBV3-1/TRBV3-2,.,.,TGTGCCAGCAGCTGGGACACTTCCACATTAGCCGGGGAGCTGTTTTTT,CASSWDTSTLAGELFF
TRBJ2-3,TRBV7-9,.,.,TGTGCCAGCAGCTTAGACGGGCGGGCAGATACGCAGTATTTT,CASSLDGRADTQYF
TRBJ1-5,TRBV27,TRBD1,.,TGTGCCAGCAGTCCCTGGACAGGGTTTAGCAATCAGCCCCAGCATTTT,CASSPWTGFSNQPQHF
TRBJ1-2,TRBV3-1/TRBV3-2,.,.,TGTGCCAGCAGCCAGGAACAGGGCTCGTTTGGCTACACCTTC,CASSQEQGSFGYTF
TRBJ2-1,TRBV11-3,TRBD1,few,TGTGCCAGCAGCTTAGGACAGGGCAATGAGCAGTTCTTC,CASSLGQGNEQFF
TRBJ1-1,TRBV6-2/TRBV6-3,.,.,TGTGCCAGCCGCCTATGGGCGAGGGAGACTGAAGCTTTCTTT,CASRLWARETEAFF
TRBJ1-6,TRBV7-9,.,.,TGTGCCAGCAGCTTAGCCGGGACATCCAATTCACCCCTCCACTTT,CASSLAGTSNSPLHF
TRBJ2-3,TRBV5-4,.,.,TGTGCCAGCAGCTTGCAGGGCCCCACAGGTGGTACGCAGTATTTT,CASSLQGPTGGTQYF
TRBJ1-5,TRBV27,TRBD1,.,TGTGCCAGCAGCTTAGGACAGGCTAGCAATCAGCCCCAGCATTTT,CASSLGQASNQPQHF
TRBJ2-3,TRBV11-2,TRBD1,.,TGTGCCAGCAGGTACCCGGGACAGGGGGCATCGAATACGCAGTATTTT,CASRYPGQGASNTQYF
TRBJ2-5,TRBV13,.,.,TGTGCCAGCAGCCGCCCCCGGGAGACCCAGTACTTC,CASSRPRETQYF
TRBJ2-3,TRBV6-5,.,.,TGTGCCAGCAGTCCTCGGACACACCACACAGATACGCAGTATTTT,CASSPRTHHTDTQYF
TRBJ1-2,TRBV3-1/TRBV3-2,.,.,TGTGCCAGCAGCCTGGGACAACCGAACTATGGCTACACCTTC,CASSLGQPNYGYTF
TRBJ2-2,TRBV5-4,TRBD2,.,TGTGCCAGCAGCCTGGGACTAGCGGGGAGGAACACCGGGGAGCTGTTTTTT,CASSLGLAGRNTGELFF
TRBJ2-5,TRBV5-1,TRBD2,once,TGCGCCAGCAGTCGGACTAGCCGAGAGACCCAGTACTTC,CASSRTSRETQYF
TRBJ2-3,TRBV7-2,TRBD2,once,TGTGCCAGCAGCTTAGTGTCTAGCGGGGTATCAACTCAGTATTTT,CASSLVSSGVSTQYF
TRBJ1-1,TRBV27,.,.,TGTGCCAGCAGTTTACTATTTACCGGACCCTACGGAGCGGCGTCGAACACTGAAGCTTTCTTT,CASSLLFTGPYGAASNTEAFF
TRBJ2-3,TRBV11-2,TRBD2,.,TGTGCCAGCAGCTTACTGCGGGGGGGCCCAGATACGCAGTATTTT,CASSLLRGGPDTQYF
TRBJ2-5,TRBV7-9,TRBD1,.,TGTGCCAGCAGCTCCAGGGGGCTCCGAGAGACCCAGTACTTC,CASSSRGLRETQYF
TRBJ2-3,TRBV7-9,.,few,TGTGCCAGCAGCTTAGGAGGCAGGGAAGGAGATACGCAGTATTTT,CASSLGGREGDTQYF
TRBJ1-4,TRBV4-1,.,.,TGCGCCAGCAGCCAGCCCACCACGGGTTGGGAAAAACTGTTTTTT,CASSQPTTGWEKLFF
TRBJ1-3,TRBV19,TRBD1,.,TGTGCCAGTAGTAAAGACAGGGGGAACACCATATATTTT,CASSKDRGNTIYF
TRBJ2-3,TRBV28,.,.,TGTGCCAGCAGTTCGAGCGCGGGGCCCACAGATACGCAGTATTTT,CASSSSAGPTDTQYF